This TCR beta chain was recorded in a study of blood T cell repertoires in COVID-19. The overall study: Acute and convalescent COVID-19 specimens originated in the United States, Italy and Spain. PBMCs, B-cell-depleted T cells, or T cells provided the cDNA or gDNA that made up the material.

Looked up from germline, CDR1 is SGHTA and CDR2 is FQGNSA. The CDR3 length is 15 residues. Trimming cost V 7 bases and J 1 base; bases outside gene matches: 8. In the authors' workflow: It was from reference gene primer amplification that nucleated cell counts were estimated. The data were produced by immunoSEQ multiplex PCR, yet TCRdb's version contains in-frame clones alone and is incomplete. The V and J calls and clone size were taken over from that table, and D and trimming were inferred from the DNA. The sample consists of just over 150,000 clones, approximately 91% of them appearing once. This sequence originates from a woman aged 65 to 85 with acute or convalescent COVID-19. The rearrangement joins TRBV7-2 to TRBJ1-1; 8 bases fit TRBD1. The source material was peripheral blood. This CDR3 is CASTGQGFGNTEAFF. Here the CDR3 DNA reads TGTGCCAGCACCGGACAGGGCTTCGGGAACACTGAAGCTTTCTTT.